Listed here are 6 T cell receptor beta chains from one sample, sequenced in a study of response to subunit inactivated influenza vaccine. In TCRdb, the RT-PCR reads were re-called with MiXCR into one record per CDR3 protein. The table records about 830,000 distinct CDR3 sequences, roughly 20% of them present only once. The sequencing here drew on PBMCs from blood, taken 5 to 6 days after vaccination. The source is a middle-aged man who received an inactivated influenza vaccine.

This clonotype was seen more than once but under ten times. The chain recombines TRBV7-6 with TRBJ2-3; D possibly corresponds to TRBD2 (5 bases). CDR3 length: 15 residues. Germline V CDR1 and CDR2: SGHVS, FNYEAQ. V lost 1 base and J lost 5, with 13 bases in between. Here the CDR3 reads CASSLGWLAEDTQYF. The CDR3 DNA sequence: TGTGCCAGCAGCTTAGGTTGGCTAGCCGAAGATACGCAGTATTTT.

This clonotype was seen a handful of times. This chain joins TRBV12-3 or TRBV12-4 and TRBJ2-1; 7 bases are a match to TRBD2. With V trimmed by 4 bases and J by 5 bases, 8 bases remained unmatched. The CDR3 spans 15 residues. The CDR3 sequence is CASSSLAGRNNEQFF. CDR3 bases: TGTGCCAGCAGTTCCTTAGCGGGTCGCAACAATGAGCAGTTCTTC.

The rearrangement links TRBV20-1 to TRBJ2-3; maybe TRBD2 (6 bases). The CDR3 is 16 amino acids. Trimming cost V 5 bases and J 4 bases, with 22 bases left between them. Looked up from germline, CDR1 is DFQATT and CDR2 is SNEGSKA (reference sequence). CDR3 residues: CSARGIADWAADTQYF. CDR3 nucleotides: TGCAGTGCTCGCGGGATAGCGGACTGGGCGGCAGATACGCAGTATTTT.

At least ten counts were recorded for this clonotype. The chain recombines TRBV27 with TRBJ2-5; D is perhaps TRBD1 (5 bases). The CDR3 runs 15 residues. CDR1 is MNHEY and CDR2 is SMNVEV in the germline V gene (reference sequence). The germline V and J ends were trimmed by 4 bases and 6 bases, with 18 bases remaining between them. The chain's CDR3 is CASSSLDRSHQTQYF. In nucleotides, the CDR3 is TGTGCCAGCAGTTCGCTCGACAGATCCCATCAGACCCAGTACTTC.

V gene TRBV11-2 combines with J gene TRBJ2-3; D gene unclear. The CDR3 has 13 amino acids. Trimming cost V 5 bases and J 6 bases, with 12 bases left between them. Germline-derived CDR1 and CDR2 are SGHAT and FQNNGV. In DNA form, the CDR3 reads TGTGCCAGCAGCCCCAATCAGAGGGATACGCAGTATTTT. Protein product: CASSPNQRDTQYF. Full variable domain (missing parts from reference TRBV11-2 and TRBJ2-3): EAGVAQSPRYKIIEKRQSVAFWCNPISGHATLYWYQQILGQGPKLLIQFQNNGVVDDSQLPKDRFSAERLKGVDSTLKIQPAKLEDSAVYLCASSPNQRDTQYFGPGTRLTVL.

The rearrangement links TRBV29-1 to TRBJ2-7; 8 nucleotides agree with TRBD2. Germline lookup yields CDR1 SQVTM and CDR2 ANQGSEA. This CDR3 spans 15 amino acids. V was clipped by 0 bases and J by 2 bases; unmatched bases: 6. CDR3 region: CSVEDQAGAAYEQYF. In DNA, the CDR3 is TGCAGCGTTGAAGATCAAGCGGGGGCAGCCTACGAGCAGTACTTC.